This record covers a single TCR beta chain. Its specificity is unknown. The sample is drawn from a study of cytomegalovirus exposure and HLA in healthy donors. Turning to the study itself: The roughly 120 validation repertoires, a later analysis reported, used the same platform as the 650 to 800 repertoires from the first cohort.

Germline V CDR1 and CDR2: SGHNT, YENEEA. The length of the CDR3 is 15 residues. J lost 4 bases, V lost 3 bases, and 9 bases had no gene match. The donors were part of the validation cohort of fewer than 150 subjects. That cohort was separate from the first cohort, which comprised some 670 subjects. General study findings and limits: The tendency of first-cohort TCR clusters to co-occur in the roughly 120 validation repertoires was identified by a subsequent analysis. Most TCR sequences showed up rarely, but some public TCRs showed up in many donors.

Data came from immunoSEQ multiplex PCR; TCRdb stores just in-frame clones and leaves some out. The sample holds 200,000 to 250,000 clones; approximately 87% are singletons and the top ten take around 5.6%. Sequenced: PBMCs. The J gene is TRBJ2-7, the V gene TRBV11-3, with 7 positions matching TRBD1. The origin of this receptor is a woman aged 18-35 years in good health and CMV-seronegative. Here the CDR3 DNA reads TGTGCCAGCAGCTTTGCAGGGGGACAGATATACGAGCAGTACTTC. It yields the protein CASSFAGGQIYEQYF.